This T cell receptor (beta chain) was documented in a study of glioma-infiltrating T cells. The study's findings and limits: Gliomas, especially low-grade, showed above-expected tissue-blood divergence; non-neoplastic patients showed below. Very few CDR3 sequences were shared between tissue and blood.

TCR alpha and beta CDR3 regions were amplified from RNA using iRepertoire nested multiplex PCR. TCRdb called the multiplex PCR reads again in MiXCR, with one record for every CDR3 protein. The data hold approximately 93,000 distinct CDR3 sequences, with around 42% observed a single time. This clonotype appeared many times. Its cognate antigen is unknown. CDR1 and CDR2 from the germline V gene are SGHVS and FNYEAQ. The CDR3 spans 12 residues. Between the trimmed V and J ends, which lost 5 bases and 4 bases, there was a span of 7 bases. The specimen sequenced was glioma tissue, nonneoplastic brain tissue, or PBMCs (not recorded which). The V call is TRBV7-6, the J call TRBJ2-3, with D perhaps TRBD2 (5 bases). This TCR derives from a human donor with low-grade glioma or glioblastoma, undergoing nonglioma brain surgery, or in good health (not recorded which). The CDR3 region is CASSGSADTQYF. In nucleotides, the CDR3 is TGTGCCAGCAGCGGGAGTGCAGATACGCAGTATTTT.